The 13 T cell receptor beta chains listed next were all sequenced from one sample in a study of T cell repertoires in cytomegalovirus infection. In TCRdb, the reads were re-called with MiXCR into one record per CDR3 protein. This sample has 200,000 to 250,000 distinct CDR3 sequences, with 35% to 40% found just once. Their antigens are not known. Sequencing used CD8+ T cells from cultured PBMCs, obtained from culture after CMV antigen stimulation. The receptors shown here come from a human donor in good health (CMV status not recorded). Some clones in this sample may be carry-over from other donors' samples.

The V gene is TRBV12-3 or TRBV12-4, the J gene TRBJ2-5; TRBD2 aligns across 14 bases. V lost 1 base to trimming and J lost 4 bases; unmatched junction nucleotides: 5. This CDR3 has 17 amino acids. The CDR3 nucleotides are TGTGCCAGCAGTTTAGTCCGACTAGCGGGAGGGCGAGAGACCCAGTACTTC. Protein product: CASSLVRLAGGRETQYF.

This clonotype was counted ten times or more. This chain connects TRBV4-1 to TRBJ1-2, with D uncertain. V was clipped by 7 bases and J by 6 bases, with 21 bases between them. The CDR3 totals 15 residues. Germline V gene lookup returns CDR1 MGHRA and CDR2 YSYEKL. CDR3 amino acids: CASTLGPLSTDGYTF. In DNA form, the CDR3 reads TGCGCCAGCACCCTAGGACCTCTCTCGACCGATGGCTACACCTTC.

This clonotype was seen more than once but under ten times. V is TRBV7-8 and J is TRBJ1-1; D uncertain. The CDR3 loop spans 15 amino acids. CDR1 and CDR2 (germline): SGHVS, FQNEAQ. The V and J ends lost 2 bases and 4 bases respectively, with 14 bases between them. The CDR3 coding sequence is TGTGCCAGCAGCTTACTCCCCTCGGCAAGCACTGAAGCTTTCTTT. Translating gives CASSLLPSASTEAFF.

The chain recombines TRBV7-4 with TRBJ2-3; unclear D gene. The CDR3 has 13 residues. V was clipped by 5 bases and J by 4 bases, with 10 bases between them. Germline values: CDR1 SGHVT, CDR2 SQSDAQ. In DNA, the CDR3 is TGTGCCAGCAGCCGCGCGTCGTCAGATACGCAGTATTTT. Amino acids: CASSRASSDTQYF. The full variable domain, rest sourced from reference TRBV7-4 and TRBJ2-3, is GAGVSQSPRYKVAKRGRDVALRCDSISGHVTLYWYRQTLGQGSEVLTYSQSDAQRDKSGRPSGRFSAERPERSVSTLKIQRTEQGDSAVYLCASSRASSDTQYFGPGTRLTVL.

This clonotype occurred many times. V is TRBV7-8 and J is TRBJ2-3; 8 bases line up with TRBD2. V lost 6 bases and J lost 4; bases outside the gene matches: 9. This CDR3 is 15 amino acids long. CDR1 is SGHVS and CDR2 is FQNEAQ in the germline V gene. This CDR3 is CASSLTSGSSDTQYF. The CDR3 nucleotides read TGTGCCAGCAGTCTCACAAGCGGGAGTTCAGATACGCAGTATTTT. The full variable domain, in which reference TRBV7-8 and TRBJ2-3 provide the parts outside the CDR3, is GAGVSQSPRYKVAKRGQDVALRCDPISGHVSLFWYQQALGQGPEFLTYFQNEAQLDKSGLPSDRFFAERPEGSVSTLKIQRTQQEDSAVYLCASSLTSGSSDTQYFGPGTRLTVL.

J is TRBJ1-5 and V is TRBV24-1; D might be TRBD1 (5 bases). Trimming cost V 4 bases and J 0 bases, with 12 bases left between them. The CDR3 covers 16 residues. Germline V lookup: CDR1 KGHDR, CDR2 SFDVKD. The DNA of the CDR3 is TGTGCCACCAGTGAAAAGACAGTAACTAGCAATCAGCCCCAGCATTTT. Protein product: CATSEKTVTSNQPQHF.

The rearrangement joins TRBV6-5 to TRBJ1-6; D is ambiguous. CDR1 and CDR2 from the germline V gene are MNHEY and SVGAGI. Trimming pared 2 bases from V and 6 bases from J, leaving 2 bases between. This CDR3 is 12 amino acids long. CDR3 DNA sequence: TGTGCCAGCAGTTACCCTAATTCACCCCTCCACTTT. Amino acid sequence: CASSYPNSPLHF.

The J gene is TRBJ1-1, the V gene TRBV4-1; 9 positions match TRBD1. This CDR3 contains 15 residues. Germline assignment: CDR1 MGHRA and CDR2 YSYEKL. Trimming at V came to 4 bases and at J to 2 bases, leaving 5 bases not matched to a gene. CDR3 nucleotides: TGCGCCAGCAGCCGTCTACAGGGGGCTAACACTGAAGCTTTCTTT. It specifies CASSRLQGANTEAFF.

The gene calls are TRBV12-5 and TRBJ1-2, with D hard to call. The germline CDR1 and CDR2 sequences are LGHNT and FRNRAP. Deletions cut 6 bases from V and 3 bases from J, with 11 bases between. The CDR3 runs 13 residues. The CDR3 reads CASGPDTHYGYTF. CDR3 nucleotide sequence: TGTGCTAGTGGCCCCGACACCCACTATGGCTACACCTTC.

The chain is built from TRBV12-3 or TRBV12-4 and TRBJ2-1, with 7 positions matching TRBD2. The length of the CDR3 is 16 residues. Losses at the gene ends were 2 bases for V and 4 bases for J; bases not matched to a gene: 8. The CDR3 region has the DNA TGTGCCAGCAGTTTACTCACGGCGGGAGTTTACAATGAGCAGTTCTTC. Translation gives CASSLLTAGVYNEQFF.

This clonotype was seen more than once but under ten times. This chain links TRBV5-6 with TRBJ2-1; D is ambiguous. The CDR3 spans 12 residues. Germline CDR1 is SGHDT and CDR2 is YYEEEE. V was clipped by 5 bases and J by 5 bases, with 8 bases between them. For the CDR3, the DNA is TGTGCCAGCAGTCCCGAGGACAATGAGCAGTTCTTC. Its protein product is CASSPEDNEQFF.

This clonotype was recorded a few times. The V gene is TRBV20-1, the J gene TRBJ1-2; D perhaps matches TRBD1 (6 bases). Per the germline V gene, CDR1 is DFQATT and CDR2 is SNEGSKA (reference sequence). Trimming removed 5 bases at V and 0 bases at J, with 19 bases between. The CDR3 consists of 16 residues. The DNA of the CDR3 is TGCAGTGCTTTCAAGGGGTCGGACAGCCCTAACTATGGCTACACCTTC. The encoded protein is CSAFKGSDSPNYGYTF.

The chain combines TRBV10-2 with TRBJ2-3, with 9 bases lining up with TRBD2. Germline V lookup: CDR1 WSHSY, CDR2 SAAADI. J was trimmed by 3 bases and V by 4 bases; bases with no gene match: 5. The CDR3 is made up of 15 amino acids. CDR3 region: CASSVSGRLTDTQYF. The CDR3 DNA reads TGCGCCAGCAGTGTTAGCGGGAGACTAACAGATACGCAGTATTTT.